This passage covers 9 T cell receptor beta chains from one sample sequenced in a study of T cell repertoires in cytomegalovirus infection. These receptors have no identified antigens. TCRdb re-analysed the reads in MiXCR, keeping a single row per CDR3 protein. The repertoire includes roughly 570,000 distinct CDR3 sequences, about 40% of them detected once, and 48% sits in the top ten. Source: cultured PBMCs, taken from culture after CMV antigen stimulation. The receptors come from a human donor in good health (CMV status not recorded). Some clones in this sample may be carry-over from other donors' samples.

CDR3 region: CASLTRTRNYTF. Here the CDR3 DNA reads TGCGCCAGTCTTACCCGAACGAGGAACTACACCTTC. This chain uses TRBV23-1 with TRBJ1-2, with D uncertain. TRBV23-1 is recorded as an ORF, its role being uncertain. Trimming removed 9 bases at V and 10 bases at J, with 18 bases between. The CDR3 has 12 amino acids.

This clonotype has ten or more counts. For the CDR3, the DNA is TGTGCCAGCAGCTTGGGGACAGTTAACGGGGAGCAGTTCTTC. Translated: CASSLGTVNGEQFF. V gene TRBV7-2 combines with J gene TRBJ2-1, with 7 bases that match TRBD1. The length of the CDR3 is 14 residues. The J segment lost 10 bases and the V segment lost 3 bases, leaving 9 bases of the junction unmatched. CDR1 and CDR2 (germline): SGHTA, FQGNSA.

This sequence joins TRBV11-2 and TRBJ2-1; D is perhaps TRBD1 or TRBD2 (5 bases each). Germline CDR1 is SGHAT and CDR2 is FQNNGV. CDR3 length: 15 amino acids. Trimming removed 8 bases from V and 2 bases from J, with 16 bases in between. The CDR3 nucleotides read TGTGCCAGCTCGTGGGTAGGGGACCCCTACAATGAGCAGTTCTTC. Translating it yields CASSWVGDPYNEQFF.

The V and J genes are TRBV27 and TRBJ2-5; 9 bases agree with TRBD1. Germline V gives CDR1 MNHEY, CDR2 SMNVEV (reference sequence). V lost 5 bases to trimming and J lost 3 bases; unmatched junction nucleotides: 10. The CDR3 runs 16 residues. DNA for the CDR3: TGTGCCAGCAGTCCGGGCCCACAGGGGGCGAAAGAGACCCAGTACTTC. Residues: CASSPGPQGAKETQYF.

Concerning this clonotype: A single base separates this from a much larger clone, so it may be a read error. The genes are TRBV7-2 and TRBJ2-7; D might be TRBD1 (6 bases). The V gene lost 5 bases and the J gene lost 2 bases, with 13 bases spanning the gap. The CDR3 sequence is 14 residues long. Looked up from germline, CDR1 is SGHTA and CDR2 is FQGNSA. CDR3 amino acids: CASSPRGYPYEQYF. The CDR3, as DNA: TGTGCCAGCAGCCCAAGGGGGTACCCCTACGAGCAGTACTTC.

The CDR3 DNA reads as TGTGCCAGCAGCTTAGATAGCGAGCAGTTCTTC. Encoded protein: CASSLDSEQFF. The rearrangement uses TRBV7-6 and TRBJ2-1; no reliable D call. This CDR3 is 11 amino acids long. Trimming removed 1 base from V and 10 bases from J, with 5 bases in between. Germline V lookup: CDR1 SGHVS, CDR2 FNYEAQ.

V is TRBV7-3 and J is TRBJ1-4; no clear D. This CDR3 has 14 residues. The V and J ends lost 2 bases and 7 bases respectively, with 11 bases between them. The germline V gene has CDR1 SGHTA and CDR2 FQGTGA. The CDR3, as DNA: TGTGCCAGCAGCTTAGTTGGATCAGGTGAAAAACTGTTTTTT. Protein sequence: CASSLVGSGEKLFF.

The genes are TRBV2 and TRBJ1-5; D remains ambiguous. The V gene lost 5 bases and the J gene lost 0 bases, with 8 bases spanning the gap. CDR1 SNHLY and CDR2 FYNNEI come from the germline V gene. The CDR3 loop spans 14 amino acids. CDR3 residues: CASSRIYSNQPQHF. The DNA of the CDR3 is TGTGCCAGCAGTCGGATTTATAGCAATCAGCCCCAGCATTTT. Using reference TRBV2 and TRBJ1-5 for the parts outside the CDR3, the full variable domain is EPEVTQTPSHQVTQMGQEVILRCVPISNHLYFYWYRQILGQKVEFLVSFYNNEISEKSEIFDDQFSVERPDGSNFTLKIRSTKLEDSAMYFCASSRIYSNQPQHFGDGTRLSIL.

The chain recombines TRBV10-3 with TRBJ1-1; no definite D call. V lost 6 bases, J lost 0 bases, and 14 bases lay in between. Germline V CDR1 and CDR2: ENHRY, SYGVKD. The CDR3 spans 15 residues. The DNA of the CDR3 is TGTGCCATCAGCCAGGCGTTCACTATGAACACTGAAGCTTTCTTT. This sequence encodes CAISQAFTMNTEAFF.